The present T cell receptor (beta chain) was sequenced within a study of T-cell memory formation after mild COVID-19. Whole-study findings and limits: Proof of SARS-CoV-2 specificity was absent for the second-wave clones that crested on day 37.

Barcoded TCR alpha and TCR beta cDNA libraries with UMIs came from 5'RACE using constant-segment primers. TCRdb used MiXCR to reprocess the 5' RACE reads, holding one entry per CDR3 protein. The sample has about 560,000 distinct CDR3 sequences; less than 25% are singletons. Germline trimming cut 0 bases from V and 3 bases from J; bases unmatched to any gene: 0. The CDR3 sequence is 15 residues long. Germline loops: CDR1 KGHSH, CDR2 LQKENI. This clonotype was recorded a few times. Its antigen is as yet unknown. The sample was PBMCs or a T cell subset sorted from them (not recorded which). This TCR was sampled from an adult woman who had mild COVID-19 (a few samples of this study predate the infection). Cell type and time point are not known. The V and J genes are TRBV18 and TRBJ1-2; 11 nucleotides align to TRBD1. The CDR3 DNA sequence: TGTGCCAGCTCACCACCGGGACAGGGGGACTATGGCTACACCTTC. This sequence encodes CASSPPGQGDYGYTF.